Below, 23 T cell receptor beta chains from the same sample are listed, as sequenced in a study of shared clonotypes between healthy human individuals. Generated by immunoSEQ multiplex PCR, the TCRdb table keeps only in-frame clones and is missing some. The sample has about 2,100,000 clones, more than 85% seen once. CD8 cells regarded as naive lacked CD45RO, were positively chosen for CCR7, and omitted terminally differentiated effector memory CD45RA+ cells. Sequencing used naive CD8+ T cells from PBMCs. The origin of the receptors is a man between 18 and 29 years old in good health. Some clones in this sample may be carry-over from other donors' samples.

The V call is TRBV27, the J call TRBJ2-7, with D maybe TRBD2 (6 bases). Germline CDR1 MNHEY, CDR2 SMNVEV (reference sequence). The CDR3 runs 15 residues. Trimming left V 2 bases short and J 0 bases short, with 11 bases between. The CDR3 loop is CASSLIAATSYEQYF. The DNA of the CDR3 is TGTGCCAGCAGTTTAATAGCGGCCACCTCCTACGAGCAGTACTTC.

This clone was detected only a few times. The CDR3 DNA is TGTGCCAGCAGTTCAACAGGGGGTTGGTATGGCTACACCTTC. Residues: CASSSTGGWYGYTF. The V gene is TRBV27, the J gene TRBJ1-2; TRBD1 matches at 8 bases. V lost 4 bases and J lost 5; bases outside the gene matches: 6. The CDR3 spans 14 residues. CDR1 and CDR2 from the germline V gene are MNHEY and SMNVEV (reference sequence).

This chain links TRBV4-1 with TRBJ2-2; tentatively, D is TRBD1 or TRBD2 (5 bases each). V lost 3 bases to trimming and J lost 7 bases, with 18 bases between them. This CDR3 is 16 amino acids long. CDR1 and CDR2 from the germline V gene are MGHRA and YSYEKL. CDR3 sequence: CASSHKSGTNVGELFF. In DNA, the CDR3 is TGCGCCAGCAGCCACAAATCCGGGACCAATGTCGGGGAGCTGTTTTTT.

The DNA for the CDR3 is TGTGCCAGCGAGGGCGGATCTAGCGGGAGTCCGGATGAGCAGTTCTTC. Its protein product is CASEGGSSGSPDEQFF. The chain carries TRBV2 and TRBJ2-1; 10 bases line up with TRBD2. The CDR3 is 16 residues long. V trimming: 8 bases; J trimming: 8 bases; junction bases outside the gene matches: 15. Germline-derived CDR1 and CDR2 are SNHLY and FYNNEI. Drawing the rest from reference TRBV2 and TRBJ2-1, the complete variable domain is EPEVTQTPSHQVTQMGQEVILRCVPISNHLYFYWYRQILGQKVEFLVSFYNNEISEKSEIFDDQFSVERPDGSNFTLKIRSTKLEDSAMYFCASEGGSSGSPDEQFFGPGTRLTVL.

The CDR3 loop is CASSPGTMGLGREQYF. CDR3 nucleotides: TGTGCCAGCAGCCCCGGGACAATGGGATTGGGAAGGGAGCAGTACTTC. This chain uses TRBV7-3 with TRBJ2-7, with TRBD1 as a possible D gene (6 bases). This CDR3 spans 16 amino acids. Trimming removed 5 bases from V and 7 bases from J, with 24 bases in between. Per germline, CDR1 SGHTA and CDR2 FQGTGA.

DNA of the CDR3: TGTGCCAGCTCACTTGAACCGGGACTAGGGGCCAATGAGCAGTTCTTC. It codes for CASSLEPGLGANEQFF. The rearrangement uses TRBV18 and TRBJ2-1; 8 nucleotides agree with TRBD2. This CDR3 has 16 residues. Unmatched junction bases numbered 11, after V lost 4 bases and J lost 6 bases. From germline, CDR1 is KGHSH and CDR2 LQKENI.

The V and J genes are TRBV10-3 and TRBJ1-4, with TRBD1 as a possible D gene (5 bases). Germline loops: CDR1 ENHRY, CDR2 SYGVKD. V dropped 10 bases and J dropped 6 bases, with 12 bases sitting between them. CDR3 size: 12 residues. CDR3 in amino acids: CATRGADEKLFF. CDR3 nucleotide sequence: TGTGCCACCCGAGGGGCGGATGAAAAACTGTTTTTT.

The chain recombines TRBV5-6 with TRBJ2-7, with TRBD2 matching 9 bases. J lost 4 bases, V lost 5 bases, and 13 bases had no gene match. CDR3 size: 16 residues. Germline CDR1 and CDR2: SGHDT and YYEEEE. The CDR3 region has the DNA TGTGCCAGCAGACCGCCCGGCCTAGCGGGAATATACGAGCAGTACTTC. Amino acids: CASRPPGLAGIYEQYF.

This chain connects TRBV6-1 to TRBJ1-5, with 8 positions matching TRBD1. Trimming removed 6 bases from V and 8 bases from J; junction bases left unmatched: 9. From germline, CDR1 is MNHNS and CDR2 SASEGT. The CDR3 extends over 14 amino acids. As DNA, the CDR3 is TGTGCCAGCAGCGCTACAGGGGGTAGAGAGCCCCAGCATTTT. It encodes CASSATGGREPQHF.

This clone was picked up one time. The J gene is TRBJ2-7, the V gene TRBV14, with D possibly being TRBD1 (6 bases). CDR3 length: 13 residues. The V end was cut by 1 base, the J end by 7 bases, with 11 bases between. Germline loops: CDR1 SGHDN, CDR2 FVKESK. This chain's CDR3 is CASSQGDGTEQYF. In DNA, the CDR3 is TGTGCCAGCAGCCAAGGGGATGGGACAGAGCAGTACTTC. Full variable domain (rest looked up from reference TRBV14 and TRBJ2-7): EAGVTQFPSHSVIEKGQTVTLRCDPISGHDNLYWYRRVMGKEIKFLLHFVKESKQDESGMPNNRFLAERTGGTYSTLKVQPAELEDSGVYFCASSQGDGTEQYFGPGTRLTVT.

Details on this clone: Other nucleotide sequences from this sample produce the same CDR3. The CDR3 DNA reads TGTGCCAGCAGTTACTCGACTAACACTGAAGCTTTCTTT. Translation: CASSYSTNTEAFF. The chain links TRBV6-6 to TRBJ1-1; D gene unclear. Germline assignment: CDR1 MNHNY and CDR2 SVGAGI (reference sequence). The V end was cut by 0 bases, the J end by 2 bases, with 4 bases between. The CDR3 length is 13 residues.

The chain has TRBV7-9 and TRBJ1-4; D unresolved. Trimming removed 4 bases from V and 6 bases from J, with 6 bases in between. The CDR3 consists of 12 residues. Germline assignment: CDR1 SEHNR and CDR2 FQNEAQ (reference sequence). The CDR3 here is CASSSGHEKLFF. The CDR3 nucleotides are TGTGCCAGCAGCTCCGGACATGAAAAACTGTTTTTT.

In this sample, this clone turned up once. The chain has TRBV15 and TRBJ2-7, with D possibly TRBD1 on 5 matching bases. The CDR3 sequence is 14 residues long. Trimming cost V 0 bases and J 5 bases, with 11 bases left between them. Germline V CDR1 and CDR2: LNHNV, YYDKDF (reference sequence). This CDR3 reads CATSREAGWDEQYF. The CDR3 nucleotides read TGTGCCACCAGCAGAGAGGCAGGGTGGGACGAGCAGTACTTC.

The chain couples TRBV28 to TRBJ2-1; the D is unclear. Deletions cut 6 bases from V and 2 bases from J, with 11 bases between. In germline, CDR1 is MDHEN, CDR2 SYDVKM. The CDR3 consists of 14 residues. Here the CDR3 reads CASSQGEAYNEQFF. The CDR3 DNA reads TGTGCCAGCAGCCAAGGAGAGGCCTACAATGAGCAGTTCTTC.

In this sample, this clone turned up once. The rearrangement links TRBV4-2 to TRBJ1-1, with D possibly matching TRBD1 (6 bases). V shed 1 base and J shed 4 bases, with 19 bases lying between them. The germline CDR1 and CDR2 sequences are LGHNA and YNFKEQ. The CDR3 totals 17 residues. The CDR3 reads CASSQGAGTLVGTEAFF. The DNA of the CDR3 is TGTGCCAGCAGCCAAGGGGCCGGGACACTTGTCGGCACTGAAGCTTTCTTT.

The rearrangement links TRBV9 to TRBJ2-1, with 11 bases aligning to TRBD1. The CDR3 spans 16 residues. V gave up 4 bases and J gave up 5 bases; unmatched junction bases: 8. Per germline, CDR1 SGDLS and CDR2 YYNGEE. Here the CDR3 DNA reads TGTGCCAGCAGCAATCCGAGGACAGGGGGCAACAATGAGCAGTTCTTC. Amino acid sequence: CASSNPRTGGNNEQFF.

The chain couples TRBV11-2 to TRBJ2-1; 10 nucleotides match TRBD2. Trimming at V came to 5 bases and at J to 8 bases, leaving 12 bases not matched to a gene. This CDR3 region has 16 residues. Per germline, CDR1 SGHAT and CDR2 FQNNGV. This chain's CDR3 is CASSEIPSGSRDEQFF. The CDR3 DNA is TGTGCCAGCAGCGAAATCCCTAGCGGGAGCAGGGATGAGCAGTTCTTC.

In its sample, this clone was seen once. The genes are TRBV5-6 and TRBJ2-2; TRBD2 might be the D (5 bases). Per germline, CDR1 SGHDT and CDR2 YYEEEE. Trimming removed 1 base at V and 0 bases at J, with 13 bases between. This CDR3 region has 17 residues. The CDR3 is CASSLYQTTPNTGELFF. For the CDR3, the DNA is TGTGCCAGCAGCTTGTACCAGACTACCCCGAACACCGGGGAGCTGTTTTTT.

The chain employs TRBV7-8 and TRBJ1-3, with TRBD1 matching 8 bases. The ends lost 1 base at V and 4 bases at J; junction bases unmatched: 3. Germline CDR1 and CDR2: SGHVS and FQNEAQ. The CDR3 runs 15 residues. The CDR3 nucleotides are TGTGCCAGCAGCTTAGATGGGACAGGAGGAAACACCATATATTTT. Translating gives CASSLDGTGGNTIYF.

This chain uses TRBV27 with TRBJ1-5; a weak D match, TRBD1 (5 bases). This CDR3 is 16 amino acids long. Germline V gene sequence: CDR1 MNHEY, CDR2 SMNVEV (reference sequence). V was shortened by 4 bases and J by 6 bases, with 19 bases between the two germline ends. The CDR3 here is CASSSYLGGRVQPQHF. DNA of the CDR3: TGTGCCAGCAGTTCCTATTTGGGGGGAAGGGTTCAGCCCCAGCATTTT.

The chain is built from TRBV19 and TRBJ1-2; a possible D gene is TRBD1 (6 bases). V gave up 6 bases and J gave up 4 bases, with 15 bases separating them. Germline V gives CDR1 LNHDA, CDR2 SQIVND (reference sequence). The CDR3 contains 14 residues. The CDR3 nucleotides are TGTGCCAGTAGCACCGTCGGACAGCTCTATGGCTACACCTTC. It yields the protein CASSTVGQLYGYTF.

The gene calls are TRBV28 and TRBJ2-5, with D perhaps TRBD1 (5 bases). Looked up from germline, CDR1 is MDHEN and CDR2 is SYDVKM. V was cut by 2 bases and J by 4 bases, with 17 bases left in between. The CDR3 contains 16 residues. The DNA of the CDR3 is TGTGCCAGCAGTTTAGTCCAGGCCCCAGGGCCAGAGACCCAGTACTTC. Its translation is CASSLVQAPGPETQYF.

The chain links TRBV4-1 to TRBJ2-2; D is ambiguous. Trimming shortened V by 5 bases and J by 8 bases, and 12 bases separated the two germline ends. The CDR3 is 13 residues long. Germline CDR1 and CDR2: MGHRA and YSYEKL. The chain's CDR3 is CASSSGSEGELFF. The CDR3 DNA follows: TGCGCCAGCAGCTCCGGATCGGAGGGGGAGCTGTTTTTT.